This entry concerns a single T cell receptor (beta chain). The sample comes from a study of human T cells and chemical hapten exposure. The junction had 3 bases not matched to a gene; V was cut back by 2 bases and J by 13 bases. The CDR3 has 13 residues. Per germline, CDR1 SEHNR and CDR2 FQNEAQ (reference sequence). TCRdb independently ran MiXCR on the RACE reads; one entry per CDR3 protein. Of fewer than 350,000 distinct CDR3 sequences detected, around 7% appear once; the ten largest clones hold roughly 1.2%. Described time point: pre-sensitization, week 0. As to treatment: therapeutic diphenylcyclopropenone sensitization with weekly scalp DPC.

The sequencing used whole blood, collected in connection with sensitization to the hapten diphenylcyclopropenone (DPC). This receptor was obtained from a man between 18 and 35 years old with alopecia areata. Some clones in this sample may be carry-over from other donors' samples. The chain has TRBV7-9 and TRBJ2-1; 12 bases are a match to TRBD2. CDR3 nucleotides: TGTGCCAGCAGCTTAACACTAGCGGGGGGACAGTTCTTC. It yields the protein CASSLTLAGGQFF.